These 24 T cell receptor beta chains share one sample of origin, sequenced in a study of T cell changes during pregnancy in multiple sclerosis. Generated by immunoSEQ multiplex PCR, the TCRdb table keeps only in-frame clones and is missing some. The sample yields about 64,000 clones, about 92% seen once. Sequenced material: peripheral blood, taken in the second trimester of pregnancy. The receptor source for this set is a female donor in good health, enrolled as a control in a pregnancy study.

This clone has just one count. The chain carries TRBV6-5 and TRBJ1-2; 7 bases are a match to TRBD1. The CDR3 runs to 13 residues. Germline V gene lookup returns CDR1 MNHEY and CDR2 SVGAGI. Losses at the gene ends were 8 bases for V and 8 bases for J; bases not matched to a gene: 11. CDR3 region: CASLGQDRLGYTF. The DNA for the CDR3 is TGTGCCAGCCTCGGCCAGGACAGGCTCGGCTACACCTTC.

This chain joins TRBV28 and TRBJ1-4; D possibly corresponds to TRBD1 (6 bases). Germline values: CDR1 MDHEN, CDR2 SYDVKM. The CDR3 has 19 residues. V was shortened by 6 bases and J by 2 bases, with 25 bases between the two germline ends. CDR3 bases: TGTGCCAGCAGCAGTTTCGGGAATCTTGGGGGGGCGACTAATGAAAAACTGTTTTTT. Encoded protein: CASSSFGNLGGATNEKLFF.

The genes are TRBV5-1 and TRBJ2-7, with a tentative D call TRBD1 (5 bases). Deletions cut 4 bases from V and 2 bases from J, with 10 bases between. The CDR3 extends over 13 amino acids. The germline V gene encodes CDR1 SGHRS and CDR2 YFSETQ. CDR3 nucleotide sequence: TGCGCCAGCAGCGCAGGGTCGGCCTACGAGCAGTACTTC. Its protein is CASSAGSAYEQYF.

The chain joins TRBV21-1 to TRBJ2-7; the table assigns TRBD1, which was not confirmed against the DNA. TRBV21-1 is assigned pseudogene status. CDR3 length equals 13 residues. CDR3: CASTTQRSYEQYF. The CDR3 bases are TGTGCCAGCACAACACAGAGATCCTACGAGCAGTACTTC.

The rearrangement uses TRBV7-3 and TRBJ2-3, with D perhaps TRBD2 (5 bases). The CDR3 has 14 residues. V was pared by 2 bases and J by 2 bases, with 8 bases between. The germline V gene has CDR1 SGHTA and CDR2 FQGTGA. The CDR3 region has the DNA TGTGCCAGCAGCTTATACGGGATCACAGATACGCAGTATTTT. This codes for CASSLYGITDTQYF.

The chain carries TRBV7-9 and TRBJ2-7, with D perhaps matching TRBD2 (5 bases). This CDR3 spans 15 amino acids. Trimming left V 8 bases short and J 5 bases short, with 22 bases between. CDR1 and CDR2 (germline): SEHNR, FQNEAQ (reference sequence). The CDR3 coding sequence is TGTGCCAGCTCTCTTCGGTCATCCCCCGGGGACGAGCAGTACTTC. Protein sequence: CASSLRSSPGDEQYF.

The chain couples TRBV15 to TRBJ2-5; 7 nucleotides align to TRBD1. CDR1 is LNHNV and CDR2 is YYDKDF in the germline V gene (reference sequence). This CDR3 region has 15 residues. V trimming: 5 bases; J trimming: 5 bases; junction bases outside the gene matches: 11. CDR3 bases: TGTGCCACCAGCCTTACAGGGGAAAGGTGGGAGACCCAGTACTTC. The encoded protein is CATSLTGERWETQYF.

V gene TRBV9 combines with J gene TRBJ2-2; TRBD2 matches 10 bases. This CDR3 contains 14 residues. The V segment lost 6 bases and the J segment 4 bases; nucleotides outside the gene matches: 3. Germline CDR1 reads SGDLS; CDR2 reads YYNGEE. The CDR3 here is CASNLAGVTGELFF. CDR3 DNA sequence: TGTGCCAGCAATCTAGCGGGGGTCACCGGGGAGCTGTTTTTT.

This clone occurred once. The V gene is TRBV9, the J gene TRBJ2-1; TRBD1 is a possible D gene (5 bases). V shed 0 bases and J shed 12 bases, with 13 bases lying between them. Per the germline V gene, CDR1 is SGDLS and CDR2 is YYNGEE. The CDR3 covers 13 residues. CDR3 residues: CASSVEGRQMQFF. The CDR3 nucleotides read TGTGCCAGCAGCGTAGAAGGGCGACAGATGCAGTTCTTC. The variable domain in full, completed from reference TRBV9 and TRBJ2-1, reads DSGVTQTPKHLITATGQRVTLRCSPRSGDLSVYWYQQSLDQGLQFLIQYYNGEERAKGNILERFSAQQFPDLHSELNLSSLELGDSALYFCASSVEGRQMQFFGPGTRLTVL.

The J gene is TRBJ1-2, the V gene TRBV19, with 8 nucleotides matching TRBD1. Germline trimming cut 5 bases from V and 3 bases from J; bases unmatched to any gene: 8. The germline V gene has CDR1 LNHDA and CDR2 SQIVND (reference sequence). The CDR3 is made up of 15 amino acids. The CDR3 protein is CASSSQGTGYYGYTF. For the CDR3, the DNA is TGTGCCAGTAGTTCACAGGGGACAGGATACTATGGCTACACCTTC.

The V call is TRBV9, the J call TRBJ2-5, with a possible D match to TRBD2 (5 bases). Per the germline V gene, CDR1 is SGDLS and CDR2 is YYNGEE. The CDR3 spans 14 residues. The V gene lost 3 bases and the J gene lost 3 bases, with 12 bases spanning the gap. CDR3 coding DNA: TGTGCCAGCAGCGCTGGAGGTATGGAAGAGACCCAGTACTTC. Translation gives CASSAGGMEETQYF.

This chain joins TRBV27 and TRBJ2-1, with 11 positions matching TRBD1. After removal of 6 bases from V and 3 bases from J, the junction contained 4 bases not matched to a gene. This CDR3 spans 15 amino acids. In germline, CDR1 is MNHEY, CDR2 SMNVEV (reference sequence). The CDR3 DNA follows: TGTGCCAGCAGCCTGGGACAGGGGGGCTACAATGAGCAGTTCTTC. Translation gives CASSLGQGGYNEQFF.

This sequence joins TRBV28 and TRBJ2-7, with a possible D match to TRBD2 (6 bases). This CDR3 spans 15 amino acids. The ends were cut back, 3 bases at V and 2 bases at J, with 14 bases in the middle. CDR1 is MDHEN, CDR2 SYDVKM, per germline. In nucleotides, the CDR3 is TGTGCCAGCAGTTTTCCAGGGAGGCTAACCTACGAGCAGTACTTC. It encodes CASSFPGRLTYEQYF. Full variable domain (outside the CDR3, taken from reference TRBV28 and TRBJ2-7): DVKVTQSSRYLVKRTGEKVFLECVQDMDHENMFWYRQDPGLGLRLIYFSYDVKMKEKGDIPEGYSVSREKKERFSLILESASTNQTSMYLCASSFPGRLTYEQYFGPGTRLTVT.

The chain combines TRBV4-1 with TRBJ1-2; 7 positions agree with TRBD1. Germline CDR1 reads MGHRA; CDR2 reads YSYEKL. This CDR3 is 17 amino acids long. V shed 0 bases and J 2 bases; nucleotides not matched to a gene: 9. This CDR3 reads CASSQERGEGANYGYTF. In nucleotides, the CDR3 is TGCGCCAGCAGCCAAGAGAGGGGCGAGGGGGCGAACTATGGCTACACCTTC.

The chain is built from TRBV2 and TRBJ2-7; 9 bases are a match to TRBD1. Germline CDR1 and CDR2: SNHLY and FYNNEI. This CDR3 region has 14 residues. Trimming cost V 6 bases and J 3 bases; bases outside gene matches: 6. This CDR3 is CASRRPGQGYEQYF. The DNA for the CDR3 is TGTGCCAGCAGACGACCGGGACAGGGCTACGAGCAGTACTTC.

This chain links TRBV5-4 with TRBJ2-5; weak D call: TRBD1 (5 bases). CDR3 length equals 15 residues. V lost 4 bases and J 1 base, leaving 14 bases between the germline ends. From germline, CDR1 is SGHNT and CDR2 YYREEE (reference sequence). The CDR3 nucleotides read TGTGCCAGCAGCAGAGAAGACAGACTCCAAGAGACCCAGTACTTC. It yields the protein CASSREDRLQETQYF.

This chain joins TRBV5-1 and TRBJ2-1, with a weak D call TRBD2 (6 bases). V shed 2 bases and J shed 7 bases, with 16 bases lying between them. The CDR3 spans 15 residues. CDR1 SGHRS and CDR2 YFSETQ come from the germline V gene. CDR3 sequence: CASSFRGAGLNEQFF. The CDR3 DNA follows: TGCGCCAGCAGCTTCCGCGGGGCAGGGCTGAATGAGCAGTTCTTC.

This clone came up once. The genes are TRBV7-9 and TRBJ2-4; 9 bases fit TRBD1. CDR1 is SEHNR, CDR2 FQNEAQ, per germline (reference sequence). The CDR3 consists of 14 residues. V lost 8 bases and J lost 9; bases outside the gene matches: 11. In DNA form, the CDR3 reads TGTGCCAGCCTAGGACCGGGACAGGGTAGCATTCAGTACTTC. Translation: CASLGPGQGSIQYF.

CDR3 sequence (DNA): TGTGCCAGCCGTGGGGGGACCTACAACAATGAGCAGTTCTTC. It codes for CASRGGTYNNEQFF. The chain uses TRBV7-8 and TRBJ2-1; tentative D call: TRBD2 (6 bases). The CDR3 runs to 14 residues. V lost 8 bases, J lost 5 bases, and 16 bases lay in between. Germline V gene data show CDR1 as SGHVS and CDR2 as FQNEAQ.

The rearrangement joins TRBV10-3 to TRBJ1-1; D perhaps matches TRBD1 (6 bases). Germline CDR1 and CDR2: ENHRY and SYGVKD. The CDR3 consists of 15 residues. Between the trimmed V and J ends, which lost 0 bases and 1 base, there was a span of 9 bases. The CDR3 sequence is CAISESPGANTEAFF. CDR3 sequence (DNA): TGTGCCATCAGTGAGTCCCCAGGGGCGAACACTGAAGCTTTCTTT.

This chain uses TRBV27 with TRBJ1-5; D perhaps matches TRBD1 (5 bases). Germline assignment: CDR1 MNHEY and CDR2 SMNVEV (reference sequence). This CDR3 has 15 amino acids. V lost 6 bases and J 6 bases, leaving 18 bases between the germline ends. The DNA for the CDR3 is TGTGCCAGCAGCCTAGGAGGGATCGGGGGTCAGCCCCAGCATTTT. Its translation is CASSLGGIGGQPQHF.

V and J are TRBV4-1 and TRBJ1-4, with TRBD1 identical over 7 bases. The J segment lost 0 bases and the V segment lost 4 bases, leaving 14 bases of the junction unmatched. The germline gives CDR1 MGHRA, CDR2 YSYEKL. CDR3 size: 19 residues. The CDR3 reads CASSLQLSTGTATNEKLFF. For the CDR3, the DNA is TGCGCCAGCAGCCTCCAGTTGTCGACAGGGACGGCAACTAATGAAAAACTGTTTTTT.

This clone has only one observation. The chain combines TRBV11-2 with TRBJ2-7; possibly TRBD2 for D (7 bases). Trimming pared 3 bases from V and 6 bases from J, leaving 18 bases between. This CDR3 has 15 residues. CDR1 and CDR2 from the germline V gene are SGHAT and FQNNGV. The chain's CDR3 is CASSFSGWGGLEQYF. The DNA of the CDR3 is TGTGCCAGCAGCTTCTCGGGATGGGGGGGCCTCGAGCAGTACTTC.

V and J are TRBV27 and TRBJ1-2; possible D gene TRBD1, 6 bases. Germline values: CDR1 MNHEY, CDR2 SMNVEV (reference sequence). V shed 6 bases and J shed 4 bases, with 18 bases lying between them. The CDR3 is 15 amino acids. The DNA for the CDR3 is TGTGCCAGCAGCCCAGCACAGGGACATGGCTATGGCTACACCTTC. Encoded protein: CASSPAQGHGYGYTF.